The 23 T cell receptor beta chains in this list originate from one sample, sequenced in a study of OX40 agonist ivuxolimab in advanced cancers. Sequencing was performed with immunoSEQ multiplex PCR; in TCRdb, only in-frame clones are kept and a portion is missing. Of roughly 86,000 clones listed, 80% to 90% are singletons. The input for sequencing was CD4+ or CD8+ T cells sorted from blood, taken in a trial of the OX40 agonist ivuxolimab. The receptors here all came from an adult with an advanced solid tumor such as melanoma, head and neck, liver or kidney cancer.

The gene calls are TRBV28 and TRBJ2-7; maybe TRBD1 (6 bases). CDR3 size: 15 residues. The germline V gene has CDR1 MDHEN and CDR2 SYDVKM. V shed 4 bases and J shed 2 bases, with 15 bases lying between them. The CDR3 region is CASSSQGRPPYEQYF. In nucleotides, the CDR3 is TGTGCCAGCAGTTCCCAGGGGCGGCCCCCCTACGAGCAGTACTTC.

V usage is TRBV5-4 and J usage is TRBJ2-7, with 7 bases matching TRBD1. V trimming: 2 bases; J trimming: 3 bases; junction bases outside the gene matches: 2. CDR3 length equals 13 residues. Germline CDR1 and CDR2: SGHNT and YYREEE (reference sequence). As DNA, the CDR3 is TGTGCCAGCAGCTTTAACAGGGGCTACGAGCAGTACTTC. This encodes CASSFNRGYEQYF.

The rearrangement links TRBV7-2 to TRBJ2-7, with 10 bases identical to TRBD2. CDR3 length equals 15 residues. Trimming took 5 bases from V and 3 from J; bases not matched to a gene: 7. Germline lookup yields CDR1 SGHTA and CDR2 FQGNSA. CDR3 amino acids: CASSTTSGKSYEQYF. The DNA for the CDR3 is TGTGCCAGCAGCACCACTAGCGGGAAGAGCTACGAGCAGTACTTC.

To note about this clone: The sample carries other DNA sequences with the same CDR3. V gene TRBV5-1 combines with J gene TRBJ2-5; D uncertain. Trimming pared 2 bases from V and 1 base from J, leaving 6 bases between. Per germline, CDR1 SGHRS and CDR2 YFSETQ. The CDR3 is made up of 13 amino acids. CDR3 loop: CASSFGPQETQYF. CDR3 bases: TGCGCCAGCAGCTTCGGGCCCCAAGAGACCCAGTACTTC. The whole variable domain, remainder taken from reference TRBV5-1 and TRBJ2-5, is KAGVTQTPRYLIKTRGQQVTLSCSPISGHRSVSWYQQTPGQGLQFLFEYFSETQRNKGNFPGRFSGRQFSNSRSEMNVSTLELGDSALYLCASSFGPQETQYFGPGTRLLVL.

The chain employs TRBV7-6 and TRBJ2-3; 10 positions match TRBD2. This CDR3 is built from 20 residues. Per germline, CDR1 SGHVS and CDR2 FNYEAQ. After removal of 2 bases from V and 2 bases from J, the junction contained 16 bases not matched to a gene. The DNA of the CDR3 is TGTGCCAGCAGCTTAACCGGACTAGCGGAAGGTAGGTACTTCACAGATACGCAGTATTTT. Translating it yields CASSLTGLAEGRYFTDTQYF.

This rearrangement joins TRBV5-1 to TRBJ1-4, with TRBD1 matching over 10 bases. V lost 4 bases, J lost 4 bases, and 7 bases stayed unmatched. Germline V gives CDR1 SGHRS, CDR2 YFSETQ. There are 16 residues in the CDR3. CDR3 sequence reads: CASSLGTGAVNEKLFF. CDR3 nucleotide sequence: TGCGCCAGCAGCCTCGGGACAGGGGCCGTTAATGAAAAACTGTTTTTT.

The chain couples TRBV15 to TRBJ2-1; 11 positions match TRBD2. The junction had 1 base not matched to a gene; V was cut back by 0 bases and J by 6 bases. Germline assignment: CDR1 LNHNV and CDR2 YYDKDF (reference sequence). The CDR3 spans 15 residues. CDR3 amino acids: CATSRELAGANEQFF. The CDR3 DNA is TGTGCCACCAGCAGAGAACTAGCGGGAGCCAATGAGCAGTTCTTC.

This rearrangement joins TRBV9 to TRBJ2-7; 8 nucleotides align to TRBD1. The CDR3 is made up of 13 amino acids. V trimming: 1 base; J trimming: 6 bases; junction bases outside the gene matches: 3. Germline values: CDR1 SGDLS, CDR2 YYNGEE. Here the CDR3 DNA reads TGTGCCAGCAGCGTATCAGGGGGCGGCGAGCAGTACTTC. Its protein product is CASSVSGGGEQYF.

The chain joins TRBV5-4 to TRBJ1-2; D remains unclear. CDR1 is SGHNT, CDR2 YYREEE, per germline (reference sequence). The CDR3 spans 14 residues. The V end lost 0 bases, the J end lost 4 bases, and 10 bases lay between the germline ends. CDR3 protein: CASSLESRFYGYTF. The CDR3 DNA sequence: TGTGCCAGCAGCTTGGAGAGTAGATTCTATGGCTACACCTTC.

The CDR3 bases are TGTGCCAGCAGCGTAAGGACAGGGCAAGAGACCCAGTACTTC. Translation gives CASSVRTGQETQYF. This chain links TRBV5-4 with TRBJ2-5; 8 nucleotides line up with TRBD1. This CDR3 comprises 14 residues. The germline V gene has CDR1 SGHNT and CDR2 YYREEE (reference sequence). J gave up 2 bases and V 4 bases, and 4 bases lay outside the gene matches.

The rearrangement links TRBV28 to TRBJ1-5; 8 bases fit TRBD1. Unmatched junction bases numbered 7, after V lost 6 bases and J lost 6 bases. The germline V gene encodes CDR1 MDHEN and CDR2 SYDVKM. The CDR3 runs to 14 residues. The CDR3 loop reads CASRIQGVGQPQHF. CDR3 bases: TGTGCCAGCAGGATACAGGGGGTAGGTCAGCCCCAGCATTTT.

The CDR3 DNA reads as TGTGCCAGCAGCTTCCCAGTAACCGGGGACGGGGGCTACACCTTC. Amino acids: CASSFPVTGDGGYTF. The rearrangement joins TRBV7-9 to TRBJ1-2; possibly TRBD1 for D (5 bases). The CDR3 totals 15 residues. CDR1 and CDR2 (germline): SEHNR, FQNEAQ (reference sequence). The V end lost 3 bases, the J end lost 8 bases, and 19 bases lay between the germline ends.

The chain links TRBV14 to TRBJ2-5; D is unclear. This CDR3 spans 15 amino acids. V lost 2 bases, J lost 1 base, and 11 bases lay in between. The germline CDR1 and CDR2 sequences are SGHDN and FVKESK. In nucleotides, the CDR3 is TGTGCCAGCAGCCAAACTTGGGGTAGCCAAGAGACCCAGTACTTC. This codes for CASSQTWGSQETQYF.

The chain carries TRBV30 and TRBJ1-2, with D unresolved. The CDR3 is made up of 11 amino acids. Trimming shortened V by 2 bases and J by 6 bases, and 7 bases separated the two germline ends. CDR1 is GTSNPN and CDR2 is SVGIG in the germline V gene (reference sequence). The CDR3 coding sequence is TGTGCCTGGAGTTGGGTCCATGGCTACACCTTC. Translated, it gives CAWSWVHGYTF.

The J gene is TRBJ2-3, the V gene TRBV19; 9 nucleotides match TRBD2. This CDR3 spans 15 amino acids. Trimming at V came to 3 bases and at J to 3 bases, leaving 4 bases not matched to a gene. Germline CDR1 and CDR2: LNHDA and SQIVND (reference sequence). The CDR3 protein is CASSIFSGRTDTQYF. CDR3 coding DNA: TGTGCCAGTAGTATTTTTAGCGGGAGAACAGATACGCAGTATTTT.

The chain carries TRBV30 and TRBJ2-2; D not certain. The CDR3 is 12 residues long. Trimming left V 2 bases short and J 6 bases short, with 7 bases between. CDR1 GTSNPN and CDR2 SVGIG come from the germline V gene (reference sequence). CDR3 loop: CAWSFSAGELFF. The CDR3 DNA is TGTGCCTGGAGTTTTTCTGCCGGGGAGCTGTTTTTT.

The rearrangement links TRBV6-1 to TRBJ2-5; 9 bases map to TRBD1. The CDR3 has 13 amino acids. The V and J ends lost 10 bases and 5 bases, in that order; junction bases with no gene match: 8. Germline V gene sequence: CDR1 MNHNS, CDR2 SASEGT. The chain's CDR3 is CATQGTGRETQYF. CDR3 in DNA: TGTGCCACCCAGGGGACAGGGAGGGAGACCCAGTACTTC.

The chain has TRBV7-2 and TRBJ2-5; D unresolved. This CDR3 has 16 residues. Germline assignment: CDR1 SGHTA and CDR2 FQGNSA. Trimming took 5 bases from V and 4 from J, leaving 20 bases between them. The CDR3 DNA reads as TGTGCCAGCAGCCATCTCCCCCGATCATCGGGAGAGACCCAGTACTTC. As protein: CASSHLPRSSGETQYF.

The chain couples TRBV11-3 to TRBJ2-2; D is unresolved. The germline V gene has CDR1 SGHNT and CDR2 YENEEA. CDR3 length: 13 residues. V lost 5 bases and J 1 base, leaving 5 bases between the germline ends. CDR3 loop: CASSRGNTGELFF. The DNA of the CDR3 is TGTGCCAGCAGCCGAGGGAACACCGGGGAGCTGTTTTTT.

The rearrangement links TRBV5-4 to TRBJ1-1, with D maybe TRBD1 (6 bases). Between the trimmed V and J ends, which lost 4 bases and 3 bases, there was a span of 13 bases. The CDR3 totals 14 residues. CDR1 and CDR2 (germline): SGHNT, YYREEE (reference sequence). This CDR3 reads CASSPRQVYTEAFF. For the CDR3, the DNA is TGTGCCAGCAGCCCTAGACAGGTTTACACTGAAGCTTTCTTT.

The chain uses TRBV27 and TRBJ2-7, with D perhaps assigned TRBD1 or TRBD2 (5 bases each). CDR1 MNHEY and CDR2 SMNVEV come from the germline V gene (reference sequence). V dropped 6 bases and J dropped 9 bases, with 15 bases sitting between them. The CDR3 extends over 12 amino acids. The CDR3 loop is CASRGTGPSQYF. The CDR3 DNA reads TGTGCCAGCAGGGGGACGGGTCCTTCGCAGTACTTC.

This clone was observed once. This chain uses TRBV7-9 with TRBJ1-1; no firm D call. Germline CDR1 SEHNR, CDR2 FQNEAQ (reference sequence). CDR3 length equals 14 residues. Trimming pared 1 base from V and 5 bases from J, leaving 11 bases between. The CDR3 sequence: CASSLEVLGTEAFF. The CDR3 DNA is TGTGCCAGCAGCTTAGAGGTTCTAGGAACTGAAGCTTTCTTT.

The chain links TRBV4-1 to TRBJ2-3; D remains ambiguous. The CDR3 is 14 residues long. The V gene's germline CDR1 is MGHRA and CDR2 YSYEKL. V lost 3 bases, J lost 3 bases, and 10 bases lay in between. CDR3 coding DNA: TGCGCCAGCAGCCAGAACGGGCGGACAGATACGCAGTATTTT. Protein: CASSQNGRTDTQYF.